What follows are 3 T cell receptor beta chains derived from one specimen sequenced in a study of cytomegalovirus exposure and HLA in healthy donors. This PCR relied on a set of 60 Vbeta primers and 13 Jbeta primers. The method was immunoSEQ multiplex PCR; TCRdb's version includes in-frame clones alone and lacks a portion of them. The repertoire holds 130,000 or so clones, with approximately 85% as singletons. Sequencing was performed on PBMCs. These TCRs come from a woman aged 25-40 years in good health and CMV-seropositive.

Details on this clone: The junction departs from germline at one end; a sequencing error may be responsible. J is TRBJ2-7 and V is TRBV6-6, with 7 bases fitting TRBD1. Per germline, CDR1 MNHNY and CDR2 SVGAGI (reference sequence). This CDR3 has 15 residues. The CDR3 is CVSSNPGGETYEQYF. The DNA for the CDR3 is TGTGTCAGCAGCAACCCAGGGGGTGAGACCTACGAGCAGTACTTC.

The V call is TRBV10-3, the J call TRBJ1-1; TRBD1 matches at 8 bases. There are 14 residues in the CDR3. Germline CDR1 is ENHRY and CDR2 is SYGVKD. V trimming: 7 bases; J trimming: 4 bases; junction bases outside the gene matches: 8. CDR3 sequence: CAITADRDGTEAFF. Written as DNA, the CDR3 is TGTGCCATCACTGCGGACAGGGACGGCACTGAAGCTTTCTTT.

Only one count was recorded for this clone. This chain joins TRBV6-1 and TRBJ2-5, with D unclear. This CDR3 comprises 13 residues. The ends were cut back, 3 bases at V and 5 bases at J, with 10 bases in the middle. Per germline, CDR1 MNHNS and CDR2 SASEGT. CDR3 protein: CASSELRRETQYF. CDR3 nucleotide sequence: TGTGCCAGCAGTGAGTTGCGCAGGGAGACCCAGTACTTC.